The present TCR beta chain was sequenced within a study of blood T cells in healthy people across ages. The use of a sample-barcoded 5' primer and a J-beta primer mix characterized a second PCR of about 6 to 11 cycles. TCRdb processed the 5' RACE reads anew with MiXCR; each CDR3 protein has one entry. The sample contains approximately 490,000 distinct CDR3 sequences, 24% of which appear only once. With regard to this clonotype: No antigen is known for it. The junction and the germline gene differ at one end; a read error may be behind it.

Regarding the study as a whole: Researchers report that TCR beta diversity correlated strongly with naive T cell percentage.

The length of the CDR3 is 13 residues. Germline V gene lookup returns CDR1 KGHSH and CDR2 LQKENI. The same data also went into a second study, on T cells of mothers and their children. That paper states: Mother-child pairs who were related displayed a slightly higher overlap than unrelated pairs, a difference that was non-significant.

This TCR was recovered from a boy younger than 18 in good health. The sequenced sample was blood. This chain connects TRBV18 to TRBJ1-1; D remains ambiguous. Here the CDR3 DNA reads TGTGCCAGCTCACCAGGGATGAACACTGGAGCTTTCTTT. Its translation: CASSPGMNTGAFF.